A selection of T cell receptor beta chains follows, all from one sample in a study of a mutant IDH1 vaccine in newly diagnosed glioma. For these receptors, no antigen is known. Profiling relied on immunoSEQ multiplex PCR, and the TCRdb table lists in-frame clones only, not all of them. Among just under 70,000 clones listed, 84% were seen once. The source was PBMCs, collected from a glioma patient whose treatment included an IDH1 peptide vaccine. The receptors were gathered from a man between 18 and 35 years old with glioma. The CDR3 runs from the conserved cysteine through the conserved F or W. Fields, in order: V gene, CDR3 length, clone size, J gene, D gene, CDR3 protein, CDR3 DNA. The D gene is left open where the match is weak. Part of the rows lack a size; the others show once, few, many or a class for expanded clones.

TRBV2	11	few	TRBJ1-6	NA	CASRGSMHLHF	TGTGCCAGCAGGGGGAGTATGCACCTCCACTTT
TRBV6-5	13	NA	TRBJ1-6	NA	CASSYEYNSPLHF	TGTGCCAGCAGTTACGAGTATAATTCACCCCTCCACTTT
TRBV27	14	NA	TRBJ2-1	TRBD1	CASRTGGPYNEQFF	TGTGCCAGCAGGACAGGGGGCCCCTACAATGAGCAGTTCTTC
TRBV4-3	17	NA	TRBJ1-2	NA	CASSQDSQTGSIYGYTF	TGCGCCAGCAGCCAAGATTCCCAAACAGGGTCCATCTATGGCTACACCTTC
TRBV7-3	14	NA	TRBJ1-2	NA	CASSSGGAVGGYTF	TGTGCCAGCAGCTCGGGCGGGGCAGTGGGAGGCTACACCTTC
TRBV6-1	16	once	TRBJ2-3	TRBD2	CASSGELAAFIDTQYF	TGTGCCAGCAGTGGGGAACTAGCGGCCTTTATTGATACGCAGTATTTT
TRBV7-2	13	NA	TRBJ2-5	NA	CASSGDLGETQYF	TGTGCCAGCAGCGGGGACCTGGGGGAGACCCAGTACTTC
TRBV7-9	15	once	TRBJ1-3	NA	CASSLDRVSGNTIYF	TGTGCCAGCAGCTTAGACAGGGTCTCTGGAAACACCATATATTTT
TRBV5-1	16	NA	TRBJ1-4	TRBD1	CASSLSPRGTNEKLFF	TGCGCCAGCAGCTTGTCTCCCAGGGGGACTAATGAAAAACTGTTTTTT
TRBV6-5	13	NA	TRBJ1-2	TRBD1	CASSRVQGDGYTF	TGTGCCAGCAGTCGAGTCCAGGGGGATGGCTACACCTTC
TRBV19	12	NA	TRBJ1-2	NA	CASSPSAYGYTF	TGTGCCAGTAGCCCCTCAGCCTATGGCTACACCTTC
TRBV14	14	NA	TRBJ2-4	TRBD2	CASSPRLAENIQYF	TGTGCCAGCAGCCCCCGACTAGCGGAAAACATTCAGTACTTC
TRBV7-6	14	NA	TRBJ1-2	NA	CASSSLPSQTPYTF	TGTGCCAGCAGCTCTCTACCCTCTCAGACGCCCTACACCTTC
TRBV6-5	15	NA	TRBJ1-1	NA	CASSYSNRGKLEAFF	TGTGCCAGCAGTTACTCGAATCGGGGGAAGTTGGAAGCTTTCTTT
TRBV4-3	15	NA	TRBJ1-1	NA	CASSQDPRGAAEAFF	TGCGCCAGCAGCCAAGATCCAAGGGGGGCAGCCGAAGCTTTCTTT
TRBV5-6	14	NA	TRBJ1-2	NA	CASSLYRVVEGYTF	TGTGCCAGCAGCTTGTACCGTGTGGTGGAAGGCTACACCTTC
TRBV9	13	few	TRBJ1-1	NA	CASSVIMNTEAFF	TGTGCCAGCAGCGTAATCATGAACACTGAAGCTTTCTTT
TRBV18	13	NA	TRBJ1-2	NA	CASSPDRNYGYTF	TGTGCCAGCTCACCAGACAGGAACTATGGCTACACCTTC
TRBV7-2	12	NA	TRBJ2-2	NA	CASSPDPGELFF	TGTGCCAGCAGCCCCGATCCCGGGGAGCTGTTTTTT
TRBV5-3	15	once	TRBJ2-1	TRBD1	CARSPDRDLYNEQFF	TGTGCCAGAAGCCCAGACAGGGATCTCTACAATGAGCAGTTCTTC
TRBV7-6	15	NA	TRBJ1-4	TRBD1	CASSLEGATNEKLFF	TGTGCCAGCAGCTTGGAGGGGGCTACTAATGAAAAACTGTTTTTT
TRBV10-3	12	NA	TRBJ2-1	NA	CAILLLVHEQFF	TGTGCCATCTTGTTACTGGTCCATGAGCAGTTCTTC
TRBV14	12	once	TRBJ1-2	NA	CASSTRNYGYTF	TGTGCCAGCAGCACACGCAATTATGGCTACACCTTC
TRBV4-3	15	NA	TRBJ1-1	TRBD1	CASSQDRAGGREAFF	TGCGCCAGCAGCCAAGATCGGGCAGGGGGCCGGGAGGCTTTCTTT
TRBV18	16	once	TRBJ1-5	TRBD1	CASSPGSGTVNQPQHF	TGTGCCAGCTCACCAGGTTCCGGGACAGTTAATCAGCCCCAGCATTTT
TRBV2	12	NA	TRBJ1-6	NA	CASRTPNSPLHF	TGTGCCAGCAGGACACCCAATTCACCCCTCCACTTT
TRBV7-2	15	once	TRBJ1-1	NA	CASSLESAQNTEAFF	TGTGCCAGCAGCTTAGAGTCTGCCCAAAACACTGAAGCTTTCTTT
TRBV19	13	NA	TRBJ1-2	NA	CASKGGTNYGYTF	TGTGCCAGTAAGGGGGGAACGAACTATGGCTACACCTTC
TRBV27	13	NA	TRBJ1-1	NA	CASSLSQATEAFF	TGTGCCAGCAGTTTATCCCAGGCCACTGAAGCTTTCTTT
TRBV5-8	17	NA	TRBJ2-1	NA	CASSLGLTVESYNEQFF	TGTGCCAGCAGCTTGGGGTTGACAGTAGAATCCTACAATGAGCAGTTCTTC
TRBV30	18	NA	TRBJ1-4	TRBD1	CAWSAKGGTGGAGEKLFF	TGTGCCTGGAGTGCCAAGGGAGGAACAGGGGGCGCTGGGGAAAAACTGTTTTTT
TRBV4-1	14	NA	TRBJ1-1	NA	CASSQVQGHTEAFF	TGCGCCAGCAGCCAAGTTCAGGGGCACACTGAAGCTTTCTTT
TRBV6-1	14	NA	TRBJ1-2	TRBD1	CASSRDRVNYGYTF	TGTGCCAGCAGTAGAGACAGGGTTAACTATGGCTACACCTTC
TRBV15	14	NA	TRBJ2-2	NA	CATGRDFNTGELFF	TGTGCCACGGGCCGGGACTTTAACACCGGGGAGCTGTTTTTT
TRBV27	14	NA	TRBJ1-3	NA	CASKGLSSGNTIYF	TGTGCCAGCAAGGGCCTGAGCTCTGGAAACACCATATATTTT
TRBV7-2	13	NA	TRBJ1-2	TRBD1	CASSAGQVPALTF	TGTGCCAGCAGCGCGGGACAGGTCCCAGCCTTGACCTTC
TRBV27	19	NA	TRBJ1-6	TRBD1	CASSLLTVADRFGNSPLHF	TGTGCCAGCAGTTTACTCACCGTCGCGGACAGGTTTGGGAATTCACCCCTCCACTTT
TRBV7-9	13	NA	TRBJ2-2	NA	CASSQNTAGELFF	TGTGCCAGCAGCCAGAACACGGCCGGGGAGCTGTTTTTT
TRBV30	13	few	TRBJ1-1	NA	CAWSGDGNTEAFF	TGTGCCTGGAGTGGAGACGGGAACACTGAAGCTTTCTTT
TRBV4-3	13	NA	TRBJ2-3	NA	CASSQDGGYTQYF	TGCGCCAGCAGCCAAGACGGAGGATATACGCAGTATTTT
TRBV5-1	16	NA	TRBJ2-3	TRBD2	CASRLAGGSSTDTQYF	TGCGCCAGCAGACTAGCGGGGGGCTCCAGCACAGATACGCAGTATTTT
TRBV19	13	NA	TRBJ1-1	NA	CASMQGMNTEAFF	TGTGCCAGTATGCAGGGCATGAACACTGAAGCTTTCTTT
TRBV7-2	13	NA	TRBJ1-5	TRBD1	CASSLTGAQPQHF	TGTGCCAGCAGCCTAACAGGGGCTCAGCCCCAGCATTTT
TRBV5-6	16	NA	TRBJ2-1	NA	CASSGPRPASYNEQFF	TGTGCCAGCAGCGGACCCCGCCCGGCCTCCTACAATGAGCAGTTCTTC
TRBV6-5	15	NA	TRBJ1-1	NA	CASSYSKTANTEAFF	TGTGCCAGCAGTTACTCTAAGACCGCGAACACTGAAGCTTTCTTT
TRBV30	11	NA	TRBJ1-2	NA	CAWSRAGGYTF	TGTGCCTGGAGTAGGGCAGGAGGCTACACCTTC
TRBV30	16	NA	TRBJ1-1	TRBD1	CAWTVPGQGAQGEAFF	TGTGCCTGGACCGTCCCGGGACAGGGGGCACAAGGTGAAGCTTTCTTT
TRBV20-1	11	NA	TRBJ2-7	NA	CSARKAHEQYF	TGCAGTGCTAGAAAGGCGCACGAGCAGTACTTC
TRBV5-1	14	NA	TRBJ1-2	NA	CASSLRRDLRGYTF	TGCGCCAGCAGCTTGCGGCGGGACCTAAGGGGCTACACCTTC
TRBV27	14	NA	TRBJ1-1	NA	CASSLRGLETEAFF	TGTGCCAGCAGTTTAAGGGGCTTGGAAACTGAAGCTTTCTTT
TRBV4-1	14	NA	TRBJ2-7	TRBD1	CASSQGTGTYEQYF	TGCGCCAGCAGTCAGGGGACAGGGACCTACGAGCAGTACTTC
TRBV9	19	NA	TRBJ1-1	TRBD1	CASSPHTGTARLPSTEAFF	TGTGCCAGCAGCCCCCACACCGGGACAGCCAGGTTGCCGAGCACTGAAGCTTTCTTT